This entry features one TCR beta chain sequence. Its antigen is currently unknown. United States facilities provided treatment to all participants with HIV. CDR3 length: 15 amino acids. CDR1 and CDR2 (germline): ENHRY, SYGVKD. The V gene end was trimmed by 4 bases and the J gene end by 2 bases; junction bases not matched to a gene: 7. These data come from a study of long-term antiretroviral therapy in people with HIV. The run of the v3.0 immunoSEQ assay was at survey level. Libraries were prepared by immunoSEQ multiplex PCR; TCRdb keeps only in-frame clonotypes and omits some of them. The table records under 45,000 clones, roughly 90% of them present only once. Study-level findings and limits: The repertoire was dominated at all time points by clones expanded before ART. ART adherence, viral resistance and therapy changes were undocumented.

This sequence originates from a woman between 45 and 60 years old with HIV. This sample comprised unsorted PBMCs, obtained 1.2 years after starting antiretroviral therapy. The rearrangement joins TRBV10-3 to TRBJ2-7, with TRBD1 matching 8 bases. CDR3: CAISGPGQAAYEQYF. The CDR3 nucleotides are TGTGCCATCAGTGGTCCGGGACAGGCGGCCTACGAGCAGTACTTC.